Listed here is a single T cell receptor (beta chain). Its antigen is currently not known. There are no base qualities to consult, and no much larger clone falls within one base. The treatment or condition tag for this specimen amounts to: oral pan-JAK inhibitor, 5-10 mg twice daily. From alopecia areata patients, peripheral blood was collected along with lesional scalp punch biopsies. PBMCs were separated by density centrifugation and stained for CD3, CD4 and CD8, after which CD4+ and CD8+ T cells were sorted on a FACSAria. CDR1 and CDR2, looked up from the germline V gene (reference sequence), are SEHNR and FQNEAQ. The CDR3 runs 15 amino acids, cysteine and phenylalanine included. Left in the record is the CDR3 DNA by itself, 45 bases read in frame from the first base. Trimming removed 5 bases from V and 0 bases from J, leaving 13 bases between the germline ends. This specimen belongs to a study of CD8+ T cells in alopecia areata (dated by TCRdb to the late 2010s). A note on the overall study: Treated patients were enrolled in an open-label pilot trial of oral tofacitinib, 5 to 10 mg twice daily, for moderate-to-severe alopecia areata. Patients received tofacitinib for 6 to 18 months and were then followed off drug for 6 months to check for delayed response and recurrence. For the treated patients, the SALT score, which quantifies what percentage of scalp surface area is affected, served as the measure of disease severity. High-throughput TCRbeta sequencing was used to examine T cell clonal expansion in alopecia areata in both the C3H/HeJ mouse model and human patients. On the human side, TCRbeta sequencing was run on scalp tissue and on sorted CD4+ and CD8+ peripheral blood T cells from healthy controls and from alopecia areata patients with either patchy or totalis/universalis disease. Biopsies were taken from tofacitinib-treated patients at baseline and again at 4 and 24 weeks into treatment, and several of those patients also had a later scalp biopsy. Scalp clonality was compared across normal scalp (n=4), patchy alopecia areata scalp (n=8), and alopecia totalis/universalis scalp (n=8). RNA was extracted with the PAXgene miRNA kit for fixed scalp, the miRNeasy kit for PBMCs, and the RNeasy kit for mouse skin. TCRbeta CDR3 regions were amplified by immunoSEQ multiplex PCR using 35 Vbeta forward and 13 Jbeta reverse primers.

The paper's findings and limits, for the study overall: Compared with mice, TCR sequences shared between patients were less clear, possibly partly because of HLA diversity across the patient population. Because the treated cohort was small and included a single nonresponder, larger studies are needed to assess links between baseline CD8+ expansion and response. Many expanded lesional clones persisted in scalp and blood during tofacitinib treatment, which may partly explain relapse after stopping treatment. Resident alphabeta T cells in normal human skin are also sequenced, complicating scalp TCR repertoire analysis, unlike mouse skin dominated by gammadelta T cells. Compared with normal scalp, lesional scalp had higher clonality and more expanded CD8+ clones, particularly in alopecia totalis/universalis, a pattern that suggests antigenic drive. Tofacitinib significantly decreased scalp clonality and the number of expanded CD8+ clones among the top 100 scalp clones.

Library preparation used the immunoSEQ multiplex PCR assay. For TCR sequencing, RNA was extracted from every sample and reverse transcribed into cDNA to serve as template. SuperScript III was used to make first-strand cDNA, primed with a 2:1 mix of oligo-dT and random hexamers. A synthetic immune receptor repertoire was used to gauge amplification bias, and whatever bias remained was removed computationally. On the authors' methods: After raw reads were preprocessed to remove errors, the CDR3 was defined following IMGT conventions as running from the conserved cysteine to phenylalanine. Clonality was computed as 1 minus the Shannon entropy, with the entropy normalized by log2 of the number of productive unique TCRs. CD4 or CD8 identity of scalp clones was inferred by cross-referencing scalp TCRbeta sequences with sorted blood CD4 and CD8 repertoires. The immuneACCESS repertoire file appears here via TCRdb, limited to in-frame rearrangements. These files lack a portion of the clones; in checked studies, under half of the deficit traces to unresolved V genes, and the cause of the others is not known. The V and J calls and clone size are taken from that table; D and trimming were inferred from the DNA. This sample comprises about 99,000 clones, 86% of them detected only once. The ten largest clones take up 8.5% to 14% of the sample.

The rearranged segments are TRBV7-9 and TRBJ1-1, with TRBD1 as a weak D call on 5 bases. Source: CD8+ T cells sorted from blood, taken at approximately week 31, from a patient treated with tofacitinib. The TCR was taken from a human donor with alopecia areata. The DNA sequence is given as TGTGCCAGCAGCGGGAGTTCGACAGTGAACACTGAAGCTTTCTTT. Translated, it reads CASSGSSTVNTEAFF.